This entry lists 18 T cell receptor beta chains sequenced from one sample in a study of cytomegalovirus exposure and HLA in healthy donors. Amplification used 60 Vbeta primers and 13 Jbeta primers. Profiled with immunoSEQ multiplex PCR; TCRdb holds only in-frame clones, not every one. The data contain under 250,000 clones, roughly four fifths of them seen just once; the ten biggest clones take up 1.9%. Sequencing was done on a sample of PBMCs. The receptors derive from a man younger than 40 in good health and CMV-seronegative.

The V call is TRBV28, the J call TRBJ2-1; 10 bases line up with TRBD1. CDR1 and CDR2 from the germline V gene are MDHEN and SYDVKM. The J segment lost 3 bases and the V segment lost 2 bases, leaving 7 bases of the junction unmatched. The CDR3 extends over 17 amino acids. The CDR3 region is CASSLVPGTGVYNEQFF. The CDR3 DNA is TGTGCCAGCAGTTTAGTCCCGGGGACAGGGGTCTACAATGAGCAGTTCTTC. Full variable domain (outside the CDR3, taken from reference TRBV28 and TRBJ2-1): DVKVTQSSRYLVKRTGEKVFLECVQDMDHENMFWYRQDPGLGLRLIYFSYDVKMKEKGDIPEGYSVSREKKERFSLILESASTNQTSMYLCASSLVPGTGVYNEQFFGPGTRLTVL.

This clone was observed once. V and J are TRBV19 and TRBJ2-2; tentatively, D is TRBD1 (5 bases). CDR1 is LNHDA and CDR2 is SQIVND in the germline V gene (reference sequence). V dropped 5 bases and J dropped 5 bases, with 21 bases sitting between them. The CDR3 is 17 residues long. The CDR3 spells CASSLRGVVPGTGELFF. CDR3 in DNA: TGTGCCAGTAGTTTAAGGGGTGTGGTCCCCGGGACCGGGGAGCTGTTTTTT. The variable domain in full, with the rest retrieved from reference TRBV19 and TRBJ2-2, is DGGITQSPKYLFRKEGQNVTLSCEQNLNHDAMYWYRQDPGQGLRLIYYSQIVNDFQKGDIAEGYSVSREKKESFPLTVTSAQKNPTAFYLCASSLRGVVPGTGELFFGEGSRLTVL.

In regard to this clone: The sample contains more than one DNA sequence encoding this CDR3. The rearrangement joins TRBV27 to TRBJ1-1; 9 positions match TRBD1. CDR1 is MNHEY, CDR2 SMNVEV, per germline (reference sequence). Losses at the gene ends were 4 bases for V and 4 bases for J; bases not matched to a gene: 7. This CDR3 has 15 residues. The DNA of the CDR3 is TGTGCCAGCAGTTCATGGACAGGGGCGGTCACTGAAGCTTTCTTT. It encodes CASSSWTGAVTEAFF.

V is TRBV5-1 and J is TRBJ1-4; 9 nucleotides match TRBD1. Germline V CDR1 and CDR2: SGHRS, YFSETQ. CDR3 length equals 14 residues. Trimming at V came to 4 bases and at J to 4 bases, leaving 2 bases not matched to a gene. The CDR3 bases are TGCGCCAGCAGCATGGGACAGGGTAATGAAAAACTGTTTTTT. As protein: CASSMGQGNEKLFF.

This clone was observed a few times. The genes are TRBV6-5 and TRBJ2-2; TRBD1 matches 9 bases. CDR3 length: 16 residues. V lost 4 bases, J lost 4 bases, and 7 bases stayed unmatched. CDR1 MNHEY and CDR2 SVGAGI come from the germline V gene. The DNA of the CDR3 is TGTGCCAGCAGTTCCGGGACAGGGATGGTCACCGGGGAGCTGTTTTTT. It codes for CASSSGTGMVTGELFF.

The chain has TRBV28 and TRBJ1-2; D gene ambiguous. The CDR3 runs 15 residues. Trimming took off 7 bases at V and 0 bases at J, with 15 bases between the two ends. The V gene's germline CDR1 is MDHEN and CDR2 SYDVKM. DNA of the CDR3: TGTGCCAGCACCTACTCACCCATCGCTAACTATGGCTACACCTTC. Translating it yields CASTYSPIANYGYTF.

The chain couples TRBV11-2 to TRBJ2-1; TRBD2 aligns across 12 bases. Trimming removed 5 bases from V and 7 bases from J; junction bases left unmatched: 9. The CDR3 extends over 16 amino acids. The germline CDR1 and CDR2 sequences are SGHAT and FQNNGV. The CDR3: CASSPYLLAGGNEQFF. Written as DNA, the CDR3 is TGTGCCAGCAGCCCCTACCTCCTAGCGGGAGGGAATGAGCAGTTCTTC. The complete variable domain, with remaining parts taken from reference TRBV11-2 and TRBJ2-1, reads EAGVAQSPRYKIIEKRQSVAFWCNPISGHATLYWYQQILGQGPKLLIQFQNNGVVDDSQLPKDRFSAERLKGVDSTLKIQPAKLEDSAVYLCASSPYLLAGGNEQFFGPGTRLTVL.

The table lists this clone with a few counts. The sample carries other DNA sequences with the same CDR3. The rearrangement uses TRBV19 and TRBJ1-1, with a weak D call TRBD1 (6 bases). CDR1 and CDR2 from the germline V gene are LNHDA and SQIVND (reference sequence). This CDR3 comprises 13 residues. Trimming took off 5 bases at V and 5 bases at J, with 12 bases between the two ends. This CDR3 is CASSQVRGTEAFF. Here the CDR3 DNA reads TGTGCCAGTAGTCAGGTCAGGGGTACTGAAGCTTTCTTT.

V and J are TRBV7-3 and TRBJ2-6; a possible D gene is TRBD1 (6 bases). V was pared by 0 bases and J by 3 bases, with 9 bases between. The germline V gene encodes CDR1 SGHTA and CDR2 FQGTGA. This CDR3 spans 16 amino acids. As DNA, the CDR3 is TGTGCCAGCAGCTTAACCTCAGGGGTTGGGGCCAACGTCCTGACTTTC. Translated, it gives CASSLTSGVGANVLTF.

In its sample, this clone was seen a few times. The CDR3 sequence is CASSQDPGGGNTIYF. Written as DNA, the CDR3 is TGCGCCAGCAGCCAAGATCCCGGGGGTGGAAACACCATATATTTT. V usage is TRBV4-1 and J usage is TRBJ1-3; D may be TRBD1 (5 bases). CDR1 is MGHRA, CDR2 YSYEKL, per germline. V was pared by 0 bases and J by 3 bases, with 9 bases between. The CDR3 runs to 15 residues.

V and J are TRBV5-1 and TRBJ2-1; 7 nucleotides align to TRBD2. J lost 8 bases, V lost 4 bases, and 12 bases had no gene match. The CDR3 sequence is 15 residues long. Germline CDR1 SGHRS, CDR2 YFSETQ. The CDR3 protein is CASSQGLVASDEQFF. The CDR3 bases are TGCGCCAGCAGCCAAGGACTAGTGGCTTCCGATGAGCAGTTCTTC.

The chain joins TRBV6-5 to TRBJ2-7, with 9 bases identical to TRBD1. The CDR3 runs to 13 residues. The germline CDR1 and CDR2 sequences are MNHEY and SVGAGI. V shed 5 bases and J 4 bases; nucleotides not matched to a gene: 3. CDR3 in DNA: TGTGCCAGCAGTCGCGACAGGGGGTACGAGCAGTACTTC. Its translation: CASSRDRGYEQYF.

The chain recombines TRBV6-1 with TRBJ2-1; D might be TRBD2 (5 bases). V was trimmed by 4 bases and J by 5 bases, leaving 15 bases between them. This CDR3 contains 15 residues. Germline CDR1 reads MNHNS; CDR2 reads SASEGT. CDR3 sequence: CASSGYPGSNNEQFF. The CDR3 DNA is TGTGCCAGCAGTGGATACCCGGGATCCAACAATGAGCAGTTCTTC.

The rearrangement uses TRBV28 and TRBJ1-1; D not certain. Germline V gene lookup returns CDR1 MDHEN and CDR2 SYDVKM. CDR3 length: 15 amino acids. V lost 8 bases and J lost 5, with 21 bases in between. CDR3 DNA: TGTGCCAGCTCCCTTAACCTTAACGCGGGGACTGAAGCTTTCTTT. Protein sequence: CASSLNLNAGTEAFF.

This chain links TRBV15 with TRBJ2-3; 13 bases fit TRBD2. Germline assignment: CDR1 LNHNV and CDR2 YYDKDF (reference sequence). The CDR3 spans 18 residues. The V segment lost 2 bases and the J segment 2 bases; nucleotides outside the gene matches: 7. The CDR3 reads CATSRPPGLAGTTDTQYF. CDR3 coding DNA: TGTGCCACCAGCAGACCTCCGGGACTAGCGGGAACCACAGATACGCAGTATTTT.

This clone is a singleton in its sample. The chain has TRBV12-5 and TRBJ2-7; TRBD1 matches 8 bases. V was pared by 1 base and J by 2 bases, with 7 bases of the junction left unmatched. Per the germline V gene, CDR1 is LGHNT and CDR2 is FRNRAP. The CDR3 is 16 amino acids. The CDR3 loop reads CASGLAAGGRPYEQYF. The CDR3 region has the DNA TGTGCTAGTGGTTTGGCCGCAGGGGGCCGGCCCTACGAGCAGTACTTC. The whole variable domain, filled in from reference TRBV12-5 and TRBJ2-7, reads DARVTQTPRHKVTEMGQEVTMRCQPILGHNTVFWYRQTMMQGLELLAYFRNRAPLDDSGMPKDRFSAEMPDATLATLKIQPSEPRDSAVYFCASGLAAGGRPYEQYFGPGTRLTVT.

V and J are TRBV27 and TRBJ2-7; 7 bases match TRBD1. The CDR3 runs 14 residues. Per germline, CDR1 MNHEY and CDR2 SMNVEV (reference sequence). J gave up 5 bases and V 9 bases, and 13 bases lay outside the gene matches. CDR3 coding DNA: TGTGCCAGTTCGAGGAGAAGGGGGCCCGACGAGCAGTACTTC. This encodes CASSRRRGPDEQYF.

The rearrangement links TRBV6-1 to TRBJ2-7; 7 bases agree with TRBD1. This CDR3 comprises 16 residues. Germline V CDR1 and CDR2: MNHNS, SASEGT. The V gene end was trimmed by 2 bases and the J gene end by 2 bases; junction bases not matched to a gene: 9. The DNA of the CDR3 is TGTGCCAGCAGTGAACCACGACAGGGAACCACCTACGAGCAGTACTTC. Protein sequence: CASSEPRQGTTYEQYF.